This TCR beta chain was sequenced for a study of patients and donors after allogeneic stem cell transplantation. TCRdb itself ran the RT-PCR reads through MiXCR, one entry per CDR3 protein. The sample contains roughly 140,000 distinct CDR3 sequences, approximately 40% of which appear only once. Trimming stripped 3 bases from V and 2 bases from J, with 18 bases between. In germline, CDR1 is SGHNT, CDR2 YYREEE (reference sequence). This CDR3 is built from 18 residues. The chain links TRBV5-4 to TRBJ1-6; D not certain. The source is a human donor who was either an allogeneic HSCT recipient or a stem cell or donor lymphocyte infusion donor (not recorded which). It is not recorded whose cells these are; they may come from a transplant donor. The sequencing sample was made of blood, either unsorted or a sorted T cell fraction (not recorded which). CDR3 in amino acids: CASSSLPDRTTYNSPLHF. For the CDR3, the DNA is TGTGCCAGCAGCTCCCTACCGGACCGCACGACCTATAATTCACCCCTCCACTTT.